This T cell receptor beta chain is drawn from a study of shared clonotypes between healthy human individuals. This clone appeared a single time. Its target is unknown. Study-level results: Sequencing depth was predicted to influence how clonotypes are shared among donors.

DNA at 200 ng, tens of thousands of T cell genomes, went into sorted-subset replicate PCRs. TCRdb's copy holds only in-frame clones and misses some; the assay was immunoSEQ multiplex PCR. The table records over a million clones, 65% to 80% of them present only once. The CDR3 loop spans 15 amino acids. The V end lost 0 bases, the J end lost 1 base, and 7 bases lay between the germline ends. Germline V CDR1 and CDR2: MGHRA, YSYEKL. Source material: memory CD4+ T cells sorted from blood. Subset of the sample: CD45RA-negative fraction. The chain joins TRBV4-1 to TRBJ1-3; D is unresolved. The TCR comes from a man in his late teens or twenties in good health. The CDR3 region has the DNA TGCGCCAGCAGCCAAGAAGGTGATTCTGGAAACACCATATATTTT. Its protein product is CASSQEGDSGNTIYF.